This paragraph reports one TCR beta chain. Its target is unknown. Trimming at V came to 6 bases and at J to 0 bases, leaving 4 bases not matched to a gene. CDR3 length: 14 amino acids. Looked up from germline, CDR1 is SQVTM and CDR2 is ANQGSEA. The data are from a study of cytomegalovirus exposure and HLA in healthy donors. Study outcomes and limitations: Later analysis demonstrated an association between a missense DCLRE1C variant and TCR beta V- and J-gene trimming. Despite most TCR sequences being rare, some public TCRs occurred in many donors.

Donors had nominal health at sampling but likely had unrecorded immune exposures. A multiplex PCR was run with 60 Vbeta primers and 13 Jbeta primers. The repertoire was sequenced with immunoSEQ multiplex PCR; TCRdb's copy has only in-frame clones and lacks some. Among nearly 110,000 clones, about 72% were seen once, and the ten largest hold roughly 2%. The chain has TRBV29-1 and TRBJ1-3; 8 nucleotides agree with TRBD1. Specimen: PBMCs. The clonotype comes from a man aged 18 to 29 in good health and CMV-seronegative. CDR3 sequence reads: CSVGGTGSGNTIYF. The CDR3, as DNA: TGCAGCGTCGGTGGGACAGGCTCTGGAAACACCATATATTTT.